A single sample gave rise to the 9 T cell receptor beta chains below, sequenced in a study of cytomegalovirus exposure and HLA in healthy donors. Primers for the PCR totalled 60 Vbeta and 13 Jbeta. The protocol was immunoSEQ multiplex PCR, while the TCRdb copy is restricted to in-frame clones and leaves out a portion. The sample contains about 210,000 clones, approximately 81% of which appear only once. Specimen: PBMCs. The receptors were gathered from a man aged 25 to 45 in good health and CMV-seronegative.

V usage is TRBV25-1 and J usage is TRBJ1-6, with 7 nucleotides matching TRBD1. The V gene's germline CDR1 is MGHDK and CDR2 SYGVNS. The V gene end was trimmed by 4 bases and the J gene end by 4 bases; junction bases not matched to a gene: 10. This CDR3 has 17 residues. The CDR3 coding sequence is TGTGCCAGCAGTGGGGGACAGTCTAATTTTTATAATTCACCCCTCCACTTT. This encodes CASSGGQSNFYNSPLHF.

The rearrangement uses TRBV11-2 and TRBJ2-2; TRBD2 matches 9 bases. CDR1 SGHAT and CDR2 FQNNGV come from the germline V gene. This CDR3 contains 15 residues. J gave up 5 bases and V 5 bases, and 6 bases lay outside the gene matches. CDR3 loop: CASSGSRGGTGELFF. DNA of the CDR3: TGTGCCAGCAGCGGGTCGCGGGGGGGAACCGGGGAGCTGTTTTTT. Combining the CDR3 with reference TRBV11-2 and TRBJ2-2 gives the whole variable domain EAGVAQSPRYKIIEKRQSVAFWCNPISGHATLYWYQQILGQGPKLLIQFQNNGVVDDSQLPKDRFSAERLKGVDSTLKIQPAKLEDSAVYLCASSGSRGGTGELFFGEGSRLTVL.

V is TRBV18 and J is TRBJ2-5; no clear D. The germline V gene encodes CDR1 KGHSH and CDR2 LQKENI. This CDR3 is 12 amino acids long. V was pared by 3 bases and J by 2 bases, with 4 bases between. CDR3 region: CASSPSQETQYF. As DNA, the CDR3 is TGTGCCAGCTCACCCAGTCAAGAGACCCAGTACTTC.

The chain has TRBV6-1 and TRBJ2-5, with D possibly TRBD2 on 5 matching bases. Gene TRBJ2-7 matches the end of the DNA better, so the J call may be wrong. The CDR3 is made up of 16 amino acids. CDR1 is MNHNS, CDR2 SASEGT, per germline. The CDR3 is CASSGPFPGLTYEQYF. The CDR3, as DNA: TGTGCCAGCAGTGGCCCCTTTCCGGGGTTAACCTACGAGCAGTACTTC.

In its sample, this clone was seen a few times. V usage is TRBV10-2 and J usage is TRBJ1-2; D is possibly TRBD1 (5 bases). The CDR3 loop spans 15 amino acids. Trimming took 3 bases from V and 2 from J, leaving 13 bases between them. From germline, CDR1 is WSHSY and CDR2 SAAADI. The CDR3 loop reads CASSETPGGNYGYTF. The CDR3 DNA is TGCGCCAGCAGTGAAACTCCCGGGGGGAACTATGGCTACACCTTC.

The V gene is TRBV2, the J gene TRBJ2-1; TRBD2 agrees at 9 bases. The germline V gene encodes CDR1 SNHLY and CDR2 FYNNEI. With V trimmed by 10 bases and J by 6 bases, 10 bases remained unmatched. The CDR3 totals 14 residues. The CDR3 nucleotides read TGTGCCAACAAGGCGCGGGGGGGCTCCAATGAGCAGTTCTTC. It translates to CANKARGGSNEQFF.

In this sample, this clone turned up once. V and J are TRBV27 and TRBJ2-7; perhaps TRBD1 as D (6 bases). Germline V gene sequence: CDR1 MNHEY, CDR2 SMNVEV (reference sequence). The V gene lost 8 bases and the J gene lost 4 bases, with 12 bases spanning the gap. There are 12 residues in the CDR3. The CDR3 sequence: CASSTGMYEQYF. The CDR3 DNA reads TGTGCCAGCTCCACAGGGATGTACGAGCAGTACTTC.

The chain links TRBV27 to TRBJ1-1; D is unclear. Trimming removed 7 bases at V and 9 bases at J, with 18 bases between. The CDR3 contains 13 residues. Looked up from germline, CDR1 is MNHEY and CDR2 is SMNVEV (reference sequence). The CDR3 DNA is TGTGCCAGCACTAAACTCGACTCGGTCCAAGCTTTCTTT. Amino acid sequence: CASTKLDSVQAFF.

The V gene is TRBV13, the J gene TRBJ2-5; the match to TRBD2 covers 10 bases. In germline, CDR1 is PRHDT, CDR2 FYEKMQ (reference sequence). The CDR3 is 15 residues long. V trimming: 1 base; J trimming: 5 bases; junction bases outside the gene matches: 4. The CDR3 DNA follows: TGTGCCAGCAGCTTAGCTAGCGGGGGTTTGGAGACCCAGTACTTC. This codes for CASSLASGGLETQYF.